This TCR beta chain was sequenced in a study of immune heterogeneity within non-small cell lung tumors. Germline loops: CDR1 MNHEY, CDR2 SVGEGT. CDR3 length equals 14 residues. V lost 4 bases and J lost 4; bases outside the gene matches: 4. It was a multiplex PCR that amplified TCR beta CDR3, with 32 V and 13 J primers. TCRdb passed the multiplex PCR reads through MiXCR, listing each CDR3 protein once. This table holds about 10,000 distinct CDR3 sequences, approximately 25% found once. A remark on this clonotype: As yet, its antigen is unknown.

Bulk tumor genomic DNA was the template, and each sample received around 650 ng. Every primary tumor yielded several biopsies, spaced far apart, that were taken during surgery. Each patient presented with untreated, newly diagnosed non-small cell lung cancer and received curative surgery. Study findings and constraints: Within a patient, dominant CDR3 beta clonotypes were shared across sites, though different locations had unique frequent clones.

V usage is TRBV6-2 or TRBV6-3 and J usage is TRBJ2-1, with 7 bases matching TRBD2. The sequenced sample was lung tumor tissue. The TCR comes from a woman between 50 and 59 years old with non-small cell lung cancer. CDR3 protein: CASSSGRGYNEQFF. CDR3 nucleotide sequence: TGTGCCAGCAGTTCAGGGAGGGGATACAATGAGCAGTTCTTC.